This record covers a single T cell receptor (beta chain). The CDR3 sequence is 15 residues long. The V gene's germline CDR1 is SGDLS and CDR2 YYNGEE. With 3 bases removed from V and 3 bases from J, the gap between germline ends came to 16 bases. The record originates from a study of control samples from healthy donors and cancer patients. Method: immunoSEQ multiplex PCR; TCRdb's copy keeps in-frame clones and lacks some. Among 250,000 to 300,000 clones listed, approximately 80% were seen once. This clonotype was obtained from a woman aged 60-75 years with lung cancer. The V gene is TRBV9, the J gene TRBJ2-7; D is ambiguous. The sequenced sample consisted of PBMCs. The CDR3 region is CASSAGAAARYEQYF. CDR3 nucleotide sequence: TGTGCCAGCAGCGCGGGCGCGGCGGCGCGCTACGAGCAGTACTTC.